The clone carrying this T cell receptor (beta chain) was seen once. This sample was included in a study of blood T cell repertoires in COVID-19. As for the study in general: The origin of the acute and convalescent COVID-19 samples was the United States, Italy and Spain. Sources were T cells, B-cell-depleted T cells, or PBMCs; the material itself was cDNA or gDNA.

In the authors' methods: Reference gene primer amplification in the assay estimated nucleated cell counts. This table comes from immunoSEQ multiplex PCR, and its TCRdb copy is limited to in-frame clones, with some not included. The V and J calls and clone size are taken from that table; D and trimming were inferred from the DNA. Of fewer than 200,000 clones in the sample, roughly 88% were seen once. V was pared by 4 bases and J by 3 bases, with 5 bases of the junction left unmatched. Germline V gives CDR1 SGHRS, CDR2 YFSETQ. CDR3 length equals 14 residues. The genes are TRBV5-1 and TRBJ2-5, with TRBD2 identical over 8 bases. Sequences were obtained from peripheral blood. The receptor was isolated from a woman aged 80 or older with active or convalescent COVID-19. CDR3 region: CASSNSGDKETQYF. CDR3 DNA sequence: TGCGCCAGCAGCAATAGCGGGGACAAAGAGACCCAGTACTTC.